The 6 T cell receptor beta chains presented below share a single source sample, sequenced in a study of T cells in tuberculosis. Some clones are missing from TCRdb's copy, which holds only in-frame ones; the method was immunoSEQ multiplex PCR. The sample records some 31,000 clones, approximately 90% being singletons. The time point: new active TB diagnosis, blood taken before or within 7 days of starting treatment. Source: PBMCs, taken at tuberculosis diagnosis. The receptor source for this set is an adult with tuberculosis.

The chain combines TRBV19 with TRBJ2-5, with 10 positions matching TRBD2. This CDR3 is built from 16 residues. Germline CDR1 is LNHDA and CDR2 is SQIVND (reference sequence). V shed 1 base, J shed 3 bases, and the junction held 5 bases outside the gene matches. The CDR3 loop reads CASSIGPGLAKETQYF. In nucleotides, the CDR3 is TGTGCCAGTAGTATAGGACCGGGACTAGCGAAAGAGACCCAGTACTTC.

The chain employs TRBV7-8 and TRBJ2-1; 8 bases match TRBD2. V trimming: 5 bases; J trimming: 7 bases; junction bases outside the gene matches: 13. In germline, CDR1 is SGHVS, CDR2 FQNEAQ. The CDR3 loop spans 16 amino acids. In nucleotides, the CDR3 is TGTGCCAGCAGCCGACGACTCGTAGCGGGAATTAATGAGCAGTTCTTC. Translation gives CASSRRLVAGINEQFF.

The sample holds one count of this clone. This sequence joins TRBV28 and TRBJ1-2, with D unresolved. From germline, CDR1 is MDHEN and CDR2 SYDVKM. V dropped 10 bases and J dropped 0 bases, with 15 bases sitting between them. The CDR3 is 14 amino acids. The CDR3 reads CATTGRATNYGYTF. DNA for the CDR3: TGTGCCACCACGGGAAGGGCCACTAACTATGGCTACACCTTC.

This sequence joins TRBV7-9 and TRBJ1-1; tentative D call: TRBD1 (6 bases). This CDR3 has 16 amino acids. Trimming pared 0 bases from V and 0 bases from J, leaving 11 bases between. The germline V gene has CDR1 SEHNR and CDR2 FQNEAQ (reference sequence). The CDR3 nucleotides are TGTGCCAGCAGCTTAGCGCGGGGGCCGATGAACACTGAAGCTTTCTTT. Residues: CASSLARGPMNTEAFF.

This chain joins TRBV19 and TRBJ2-1; the D is unclear. Trimming took 6 bases from V and 8 from J, leaving 14 bases between them. From germline, CDR1 is LNHDA and CDR2 SQIVND (reference sequence). The CDR3 sequence is 13 residues long. This chain's CDR3 is CASSRQPGYEQFF. The CDR3 region has the DNA TGTGCCAGTAGCCGCCAACCCGGTTATGAGCAGTTCTTC.

This sequence joins TRBV2 and TRBJ1-3; D remains unclear. Between the trimmed V and J ends, which lost 4 bases and 0 bases, there was a span of 13 bases. Germline loops: CDR1 SNHLY, CDR2 FYNNEI. CDR3 length: 16 amino acids. CDR3 region: CASSVGRPSSGNTIYF. CDR3 sequence (DNA): TGTGCCAGCAGTGTCGGGAGACCCAGCTCTGGAAACACCATATATTTT. Looking up the rest from reference TRBV2 and TRBJ1-3 gives the full variable domain: EPEVTQTPSHQVTQMGQEVILRCVPISNHLYFYWYRQILGQKVEFLVSFYNNEISEKSEIFDDQFSVERPDGSNFTLKIRSTKLEDSAMYFCASSVGRPSSGNTIYFGEGSWLTVV.